Here is one TCR beta chain with its context. As yet, its antigen is unknown. The TCR beta CDR3 regions underwent amplification using RNA transcripts as the source. A first-round RT-PCR of the TCR CDR3 used the HTBI primer set. One entry per CDR3 protein, called by TCRdb with MiXCR from the multiplex PCR reads. The sample records 700,000 or so distinct CDR3 sequences, 13% to 15% being singletons. Ophthalmopathy cases scored 3 or more on the Clinical Activity Score and 4 or more on NOSPECS grade, with duration below 3 months. The authors obtained PBMCs from more than 8 ml of fresh peripheral blood. CDR1 is SEHNR, CDR2 FQNEAQ, per germline (reference sequence). This CDR3 comprises 14 residues. With 6 bases clipped from V and 3 bases from J, the junction kept 5 bases outside the gene matches. These data originate in a study of T cells in Graves' hyperthyroidism and ophthalmopathy. General study findings and limits: Within blood appeared most thyroid clonotypes that had expanded above 0.001. From stable hyperthyroidism, ophthalmopathy was separated by a 13 V-J model.

The source of this sequence is a woman aged 50 to 60 with Graves' ophthalmopathy. The chain employs TRBV7-9 and TRBJ2-1; 7 nucleotides match TRBD2. Sample: blood. CDR3 residues: CASRPPSGYNEQFF. The CDR3 DNA reads as TGTGCCAGCAGACCACCTAGCGGCTACAATGAGCAGTTCTTC.